The source of this T cell receptor beta chain is a study of cytomegalovirus exposure and HLA in healthy donors. Study-wide context: Among the approximately 400 genotyped donors, 65% to 85% were placed in the Caucasian-associated ancestry cluster. Study outcomes and limitations: Donors were assumed by presence/absence analyses to have roughly uniform sequencing depth. Later analysis showed TCR association rates varying by HLA locus, highest for DRB1 and lowest for HLA-C.

Though nominally healthy at sampling, donors likely had unrecorded immune exposures. As to this clone: Its antigen is as yet unknown.

The study ran its PCR with 60 Vbeta and 13 Jbeta primers. Assay: immunoSEQ multiplex PCR; the TCRdb copy retains only in-frame clones and omits some. The profile shows 130,000 or so clones, just over 65% of them singletons. This receptor was taken from a man aged 18 to 30 in good health and CMV-seronegative. Input material: PBMCs.

CDR3 region: CASSPFGGTEAFF. The DNA for the CDR3 is TGTGCCAGCAGCCCATTCGGGGGCACTGAAGCTTTCTTT. V usage is TRBV6-5 and J usage is TRBJ1-1; possible D gene TRBD1, 5 bases. CDR3 length equals 13 residues. The V and J ends lost 6 bases and 4 bases respectively, with 12 bases between them. CDR1 and CDR2 (germline): MNHEY, SVGAGI.